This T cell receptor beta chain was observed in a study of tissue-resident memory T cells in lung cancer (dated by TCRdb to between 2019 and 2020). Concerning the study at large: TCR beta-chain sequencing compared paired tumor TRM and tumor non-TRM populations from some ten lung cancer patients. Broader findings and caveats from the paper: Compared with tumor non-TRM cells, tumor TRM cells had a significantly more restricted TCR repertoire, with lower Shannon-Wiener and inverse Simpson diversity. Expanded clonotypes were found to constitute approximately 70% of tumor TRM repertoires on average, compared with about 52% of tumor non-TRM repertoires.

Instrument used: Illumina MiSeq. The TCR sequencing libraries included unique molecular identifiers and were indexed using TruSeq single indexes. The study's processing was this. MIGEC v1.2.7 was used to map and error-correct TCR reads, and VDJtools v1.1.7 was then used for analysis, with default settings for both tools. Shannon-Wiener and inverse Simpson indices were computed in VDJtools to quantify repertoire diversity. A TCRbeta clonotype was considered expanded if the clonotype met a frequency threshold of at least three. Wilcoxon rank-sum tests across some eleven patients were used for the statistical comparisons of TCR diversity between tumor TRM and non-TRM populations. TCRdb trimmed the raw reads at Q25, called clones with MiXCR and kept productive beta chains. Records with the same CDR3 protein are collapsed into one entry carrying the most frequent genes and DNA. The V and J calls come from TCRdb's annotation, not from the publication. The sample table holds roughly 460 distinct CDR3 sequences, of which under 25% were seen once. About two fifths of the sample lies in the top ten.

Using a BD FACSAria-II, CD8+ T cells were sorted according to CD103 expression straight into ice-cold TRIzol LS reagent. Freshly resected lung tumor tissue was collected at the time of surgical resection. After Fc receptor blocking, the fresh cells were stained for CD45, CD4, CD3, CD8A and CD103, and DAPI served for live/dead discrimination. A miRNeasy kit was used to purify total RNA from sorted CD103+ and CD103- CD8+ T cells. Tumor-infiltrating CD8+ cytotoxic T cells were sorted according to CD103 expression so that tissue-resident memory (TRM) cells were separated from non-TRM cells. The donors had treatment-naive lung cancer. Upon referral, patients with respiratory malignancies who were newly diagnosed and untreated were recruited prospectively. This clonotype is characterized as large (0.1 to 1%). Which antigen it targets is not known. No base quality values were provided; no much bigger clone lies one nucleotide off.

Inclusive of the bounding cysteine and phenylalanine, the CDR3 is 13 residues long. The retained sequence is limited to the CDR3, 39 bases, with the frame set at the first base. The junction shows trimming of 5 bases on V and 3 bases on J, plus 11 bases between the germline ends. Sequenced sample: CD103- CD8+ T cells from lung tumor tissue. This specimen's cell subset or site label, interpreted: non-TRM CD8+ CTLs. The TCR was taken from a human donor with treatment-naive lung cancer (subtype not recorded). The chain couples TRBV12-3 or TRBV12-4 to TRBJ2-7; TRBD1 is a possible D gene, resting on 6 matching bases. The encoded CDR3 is CASSQTGNYEQYF. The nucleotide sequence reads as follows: TGTGCCAGCAGTCAGACAGGAAACTACGAGCAGTACTTC.